This T cell receptor (beta chain) was profiled in a study of OX40 agonist ivuxolimab in advanced cancers. Overall study: Patients enrolled in dose escalation were diagnosed with hepatocellular carcinoma, melanoma, renal cell or head and neck cancer. The dose-escalation cohort was approximately 80% male, with a mean age of approximately 61 years, ranging roughly 20 to 90. The study's findings and limits: Partial responders dosed at 0.1-3.0 mg/kg displayed clonal expansion ranking among the lowest.

Clones were sequenced by immunoSEQ multiplex PCR, and TCRdb holds only the in-frame ones, with some missing. Of 65,000 to 90,000 clones listed, about 90% are singletons. To note about this clone: Its specificity is not known.

This TCR derives from an adult with an advanced solid tumor such as melanoma, head and neck, liver or kidney cancer. The sequenced sample was CD4+ or CD8+ T cells sorted from blood, obtained in a trial of the OX40 agonist ivuxolimab.

CDR3 region: CAISSAPSNEQFF. CDR3 bases: TGTGCCATTTCTTCAGCCCCAAGTAATGAGCAGTTCTTC. This chain connects TRBV10-3 to TRBJ2-1; D call uncertain. V lost 9 bases and J 7 bases, leaving 16 bases between the germline ends. The length of the CDR3 is 13 residues. The V gene's germline CDR1 is ENHRY and CDR2 SYGVKD.